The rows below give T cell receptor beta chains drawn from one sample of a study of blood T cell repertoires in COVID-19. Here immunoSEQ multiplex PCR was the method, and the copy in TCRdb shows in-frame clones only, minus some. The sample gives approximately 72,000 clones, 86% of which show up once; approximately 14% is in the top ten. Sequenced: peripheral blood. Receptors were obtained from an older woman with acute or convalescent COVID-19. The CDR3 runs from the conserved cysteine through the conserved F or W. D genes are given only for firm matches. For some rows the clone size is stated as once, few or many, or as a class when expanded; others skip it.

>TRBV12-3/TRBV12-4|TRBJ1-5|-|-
TGTGCCAGCAGCCCAGAGGATCAGCCCCAGCATTTT
CASSPEDQPQHF
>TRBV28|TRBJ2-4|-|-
TGTGCCAGCAGCTCGACAGGCCTAGCCAAAAACATTCAGTACTTC
CASSSTGLAKNIQYF
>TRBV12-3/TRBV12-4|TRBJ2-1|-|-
TGTGCCAGCAGTTTTGGGGGGAATGAGCAGTTCTTC
CASSFGGNEQFF
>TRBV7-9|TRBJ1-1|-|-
TGTGCCAGCAGCCCGATGGGACTTGAAGCTTTCTTT
CASSPMGLEAFF
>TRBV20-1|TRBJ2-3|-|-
TGCAGTAACCTCGGGGGAGATACGCAGTATTTT
CSNLGGDTQYF
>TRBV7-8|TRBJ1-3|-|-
TGTGCCAGCAGCTCTTTAGACAGGTCCCAAATATCTGGAAACACCATATATTTT
CASSSLDRSQISGNTIYF
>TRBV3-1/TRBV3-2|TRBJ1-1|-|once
TGTGCCAGCAGCCAGTATAGGGGCACTGAAGCTTTCTTT
CASSQYRGTEAFF
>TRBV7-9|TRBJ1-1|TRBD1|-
TGTGCCAGCAGAGGACAGGCCGATGAAGCTTTCTTT
CASRGQADEAFF
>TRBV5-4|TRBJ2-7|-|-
TGTGCCAGCAGCTTGGGCGGCGCGGGGCCGAGGTACGAGCAGTACTTC
CASSLGGAGPRYEQYF
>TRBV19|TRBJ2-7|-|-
TGTGCCAGTAGTACTACAGGGACACAGTCCTACGAGCAGTACTTC
CASSTTGTQSYEQYF
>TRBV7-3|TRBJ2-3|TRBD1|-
TGTGCCAGCAGCTTAACCGACAGGGGAGATACGCAGTATTTT
CASSLTDRGDTQYF
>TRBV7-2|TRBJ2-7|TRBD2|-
TGTGCCAGCAGCGCACTAGCGGGGGCCTACGAGCAGTACTTC
CASSALAGAYEQYF
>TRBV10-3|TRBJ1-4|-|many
TGTGCCATCAGTGAGCCGACCGGGGGGGCCCTTAATGAAAAACTGTTTTTT
CAISEPTGGALNEKLFF
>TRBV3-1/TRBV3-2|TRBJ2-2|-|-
TGTGCCAGCAGCCAAGGAGGGGGCACCGGGGAGCTGTTTTTT
CASSQGGGTGELFF
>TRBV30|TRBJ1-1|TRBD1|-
TGTGCCTGGGCGGACAGGGAAGACACTGAAGCTTTCTTT
CAWADREDTEAFF
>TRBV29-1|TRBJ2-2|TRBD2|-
TGCAGCGCCACGGGGGGAGCGAACACCGGGGAGCTGTTTTTT
CSATGGANTGELFF
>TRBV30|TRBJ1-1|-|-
TGTGCCTGGAGTGTAGCAGGGAGGACTGAAGCTTTCTTT
CAWSVAGRTEAFF
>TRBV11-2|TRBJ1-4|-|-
TGTGCCAGCAGCTTAGGACAAGCCGCAACTAATGAAAAACTGTTTTTT
CASSLGQAATNEKLFF
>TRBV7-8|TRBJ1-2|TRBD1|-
TGTGCCAGCAGCCGAGGGACAGGGTATGGCTACACCTTC
CASSRGTGYGYTF
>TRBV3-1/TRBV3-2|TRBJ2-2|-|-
TGTGCCAGCAGCCAAGCCGACAGGACCGGGGAGCTGTTTTTT
CASSQADRTGELFF
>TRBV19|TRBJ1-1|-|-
TGTGCCAGTAGTATAATGGGGGCGACGAACACTGAAGCTTTCTTT
CASSIMGATNTEAFF
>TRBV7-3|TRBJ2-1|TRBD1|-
TGTGCCAGCAGCCAGGGACAGCAGCATGAGCAGTTCTTC
CASSQGQQHEQFF
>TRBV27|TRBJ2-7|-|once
TGTGCCAGCAGTTTGGGTGGGGGGGCTGGCTACGAGCAGTACTTC
CASSLGGGAGYEQYF
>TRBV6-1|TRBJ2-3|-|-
TGTGCCAGCAGTGAACCAGGGGGCACAGATACGCAGTATTTT
CASSEPGGTDTQYF
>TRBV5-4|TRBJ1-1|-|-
TGTGCCAGCACCCCCCAGGGGACAAAGCGAATGGGAGCTTTCTTT
CASTPQGTKRMGAFF
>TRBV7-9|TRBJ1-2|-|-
TGTGCCACCTACGGGGAGAATAACTATGGCTACACCTTC
CATYGENNYGYTF
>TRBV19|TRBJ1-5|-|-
TGTGCCACCCTTGAAACAGGTCCCAATCAGCCCCAGCATTTT
CATLETGPNQPQHF
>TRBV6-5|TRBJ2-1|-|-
TGTGCCAGCAGGCGTAGCCCAGAGAAGCAGTTCTTC
CASRRSPEKQFF
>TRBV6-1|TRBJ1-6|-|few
TGTGCCAGCAGTGAAGGACAGCGGGGTTCACCCCTCCACTTT
CASSEGQRGSPLHF
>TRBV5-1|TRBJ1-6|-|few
TGCGCCAGCAGCCCCCGGGACAATAATTCACCCCTCCACTTT
CASSPRDNNSPLHF
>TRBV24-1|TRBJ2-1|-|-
TGTGCCACCAGTGGCGGAGCGTACAATGAGCAGTTCTTC
CATSGGAYNEQFF
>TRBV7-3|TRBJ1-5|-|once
TGTGCCACCCGGTTGCGGGGCGGCAATCAGCCCCAGCATTTT
CATRLRGGNQPQHF
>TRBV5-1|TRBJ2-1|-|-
TGCGCCAGCAGCTTGGGCTCAGGGATATACAATGAGCAGTTCTTC
CASSLGSGIYNEQFF
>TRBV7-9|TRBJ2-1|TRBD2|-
TGTGCCAGCAGCCCACTAAGCGGGGCTTACAATGAGCAGTTCTTC
CASSPLSGAYNEQFF
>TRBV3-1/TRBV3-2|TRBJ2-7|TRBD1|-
TGTGCCAGCAGCCAAAACCCGACAGGGGGCGAGCAGTACTTC
CASSQNPTGGEQYF
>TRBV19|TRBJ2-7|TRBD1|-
TGTGCCTCCAGTAGTGGGACAGGGCGGTACGAGCAGTACTTC
CASSSGTGRYEQYF
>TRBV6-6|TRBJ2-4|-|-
TGTGCCAGCAGTCCCCGGGGAGAAGCCAAAAACATTCAGTACTTC
CASSPRGEAKNIQYF
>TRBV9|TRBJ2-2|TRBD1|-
TGTGCCAGCAGCGAGCTGACAGGGACAACCGGGGAGCTGTTTTTT
CASSELTGTTGELFF
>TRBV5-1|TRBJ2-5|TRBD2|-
TGCGCCAGCAGCCGGGGGGGCCAAGAGACCCAGTACTTC
CASSRGGQETQYF
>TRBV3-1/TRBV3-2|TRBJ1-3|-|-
TGTGCCAGCAGCCGGCACCAGGGTTACTCTGGAAACACCATATATTTT
CASSRHQGYSGNTIYF
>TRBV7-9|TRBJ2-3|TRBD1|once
TGTGCCAGCAGCACCGGGACAGGGGGCACAGATACGCAGTATTTT
CASSTGTGGTDTQYF
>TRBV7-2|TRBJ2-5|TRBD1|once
TGTGCCAGCAGCTCCGGACAGGGTTGGGAGACCCAGTACTTC
CASSSGQGWETQYF
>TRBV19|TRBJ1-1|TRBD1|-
TGTGCCAGTAGTTACGGGACAGGGCCCCTGAACACTGAAGCTTTCTTT
CASSYGTGPLNTEAFF
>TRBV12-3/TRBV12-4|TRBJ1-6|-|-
TGTGCCAGCAGTTTAGGCCAGGGCGGACCCCTCCACTTT
CASSLGQGGPLHF